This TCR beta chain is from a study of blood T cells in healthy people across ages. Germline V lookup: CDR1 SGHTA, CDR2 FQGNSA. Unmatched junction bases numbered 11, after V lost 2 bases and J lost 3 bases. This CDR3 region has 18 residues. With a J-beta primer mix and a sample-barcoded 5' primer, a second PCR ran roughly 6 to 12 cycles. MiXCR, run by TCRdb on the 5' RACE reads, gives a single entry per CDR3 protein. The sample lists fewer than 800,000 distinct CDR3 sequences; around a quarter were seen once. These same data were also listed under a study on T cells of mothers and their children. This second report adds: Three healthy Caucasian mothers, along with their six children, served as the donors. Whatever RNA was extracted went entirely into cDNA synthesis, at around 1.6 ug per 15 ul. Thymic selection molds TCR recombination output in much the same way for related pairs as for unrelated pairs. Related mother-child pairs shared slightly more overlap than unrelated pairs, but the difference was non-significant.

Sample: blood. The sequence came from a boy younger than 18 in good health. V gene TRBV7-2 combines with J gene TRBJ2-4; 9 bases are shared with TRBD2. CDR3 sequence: CASSLISGSQTVKNIQYF. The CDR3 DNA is TGTGCCAGCAGCTTAATTAGCGGGAGTCAAACGGTCAAAAACATTCAGTACTTC.